This TCR beta chain is drawn from a study of T-cell memory formation after mild COVID-19. General study points: Shrinking CD4+ clones resided mostly in CM and EM, and CD8+ ones in EMRA. Clones shrinking between day 15 and 85 showed a balanced CD4/CD8 split, and those that grew later tilted toward CD4+.

The CDR3 sequence is 14 residues long. Trimming took off 1 base at V and 4 bases at J, with 8 bases between the two ends. Germline values: CDR1 GTSNPN, CDR2 SVGIG (reference sequence). TCRdb analysed the 5' RACE reads with MiXCR anew, one entry per CDR3 protein. The table includes about 560,000 distinct CDR3 sequences, about 22% detected once. In regard to this clonotype: Antigen unknown.

This clonotype was sampled from an adult woman who had mild COVID-19 (a few samples of this study predate the infection). Cell type and time point are not known. Specimen: PBMCs or a T cell subset sorted from them (not recorded which). The V call is TRBV30, the J call TRBJ2-6; the D is unclear. Here the CDR3 reads CAWSGLWGANVLTF. In DNA, the CDR3 is TGTGCCTGGAGTGGCCTCTGGGGGGCCAACGTCCTGACTTTC. The full variable domain, with the rest looked up from reference TRBV30 and TRBJ2-6, is SQTIHQWPATLVQPVGSPLSLECTVEGTSNPNLYWYRQAAGRGLQLLFYSVGIGQISSEVPQNLSASRPQDRQFILSSKKLLLSDSGFYLCAWSGLWGANVLTFGAGSRLTVL.